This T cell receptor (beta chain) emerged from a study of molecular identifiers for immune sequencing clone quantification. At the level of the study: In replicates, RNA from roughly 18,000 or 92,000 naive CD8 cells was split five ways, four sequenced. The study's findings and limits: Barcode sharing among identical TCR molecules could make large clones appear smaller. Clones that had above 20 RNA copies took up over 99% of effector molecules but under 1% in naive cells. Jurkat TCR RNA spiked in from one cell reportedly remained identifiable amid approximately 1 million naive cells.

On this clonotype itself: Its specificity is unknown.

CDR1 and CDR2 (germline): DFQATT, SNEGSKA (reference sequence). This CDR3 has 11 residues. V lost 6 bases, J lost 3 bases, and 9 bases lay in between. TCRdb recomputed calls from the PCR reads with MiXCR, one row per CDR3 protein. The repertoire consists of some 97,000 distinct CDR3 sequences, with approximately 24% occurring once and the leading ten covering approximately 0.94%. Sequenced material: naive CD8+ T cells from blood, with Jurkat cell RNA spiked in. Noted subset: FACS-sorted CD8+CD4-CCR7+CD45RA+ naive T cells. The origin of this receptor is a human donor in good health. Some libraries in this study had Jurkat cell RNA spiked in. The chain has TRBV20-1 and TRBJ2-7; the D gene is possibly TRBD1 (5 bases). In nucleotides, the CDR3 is TGCAGTGCGCGACAGTGCTACGAGCAGTACTTC. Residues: CSARQCYEQYF.